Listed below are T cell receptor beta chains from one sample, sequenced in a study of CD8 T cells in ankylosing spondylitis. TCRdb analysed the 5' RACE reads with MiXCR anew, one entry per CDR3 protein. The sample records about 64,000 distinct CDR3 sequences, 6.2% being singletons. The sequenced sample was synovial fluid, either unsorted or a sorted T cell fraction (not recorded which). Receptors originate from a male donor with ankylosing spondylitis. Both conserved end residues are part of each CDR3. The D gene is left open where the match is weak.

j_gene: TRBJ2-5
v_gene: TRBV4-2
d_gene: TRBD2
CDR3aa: CASRDWAGVGETQYF

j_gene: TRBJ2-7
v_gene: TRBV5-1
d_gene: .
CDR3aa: CASSFEGDYREQYF

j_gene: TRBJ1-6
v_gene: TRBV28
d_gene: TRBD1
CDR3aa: CASRSGSPGGNSPLHF

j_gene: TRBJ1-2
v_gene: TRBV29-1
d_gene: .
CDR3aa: CSVRGAALDSYTF

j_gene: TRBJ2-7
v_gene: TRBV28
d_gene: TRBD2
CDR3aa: CASSLGREPEQYF

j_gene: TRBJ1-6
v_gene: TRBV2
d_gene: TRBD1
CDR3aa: CASSTRTGAAIYNSPLHF

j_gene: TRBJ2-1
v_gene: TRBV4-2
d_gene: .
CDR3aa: CASSQVGGGHNEQFF

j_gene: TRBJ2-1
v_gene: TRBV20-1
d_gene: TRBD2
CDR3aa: CSASTSGRDNEQFF

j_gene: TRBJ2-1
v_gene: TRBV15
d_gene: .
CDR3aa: CATSRVIGSRNEQFF

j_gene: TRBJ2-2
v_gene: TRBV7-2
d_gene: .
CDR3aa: CASSALRAGELFF

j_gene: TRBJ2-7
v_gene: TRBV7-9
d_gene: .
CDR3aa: CASSTDFPSSEQYF

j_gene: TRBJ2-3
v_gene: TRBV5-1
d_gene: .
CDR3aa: CASSIEDTDTQYF

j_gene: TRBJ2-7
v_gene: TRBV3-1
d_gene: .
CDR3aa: CASSQGVSGPGGQYF

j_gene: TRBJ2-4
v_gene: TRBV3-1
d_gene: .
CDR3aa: CASSQERDKFFF

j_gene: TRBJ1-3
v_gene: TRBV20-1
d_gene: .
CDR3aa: CSAEADSGNTIYF

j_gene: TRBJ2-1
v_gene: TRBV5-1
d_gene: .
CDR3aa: CASSLSGAFKDEQFF

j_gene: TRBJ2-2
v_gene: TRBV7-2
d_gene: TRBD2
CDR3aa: CASSLLLAANTGELFF

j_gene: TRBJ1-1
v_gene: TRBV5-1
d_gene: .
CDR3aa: CASRRQGRTEAFF

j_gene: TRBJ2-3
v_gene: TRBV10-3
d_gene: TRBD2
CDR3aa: CATGGTSSADTQYF

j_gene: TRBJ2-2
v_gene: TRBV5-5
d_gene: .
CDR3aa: CASSHPGLSTGELFF

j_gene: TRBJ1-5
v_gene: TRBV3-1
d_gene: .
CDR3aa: CASSAGYRRFSNQPQHF

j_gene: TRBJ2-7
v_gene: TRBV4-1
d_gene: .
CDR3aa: CASSQEMPVGDPGLSSYEQYF

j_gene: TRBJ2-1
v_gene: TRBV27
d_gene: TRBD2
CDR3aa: CASSLVGLAGGGDNEQFF

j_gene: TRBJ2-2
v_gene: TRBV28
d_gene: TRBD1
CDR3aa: CASRWTGHTGELFF

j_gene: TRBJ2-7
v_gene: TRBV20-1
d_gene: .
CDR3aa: CSARPKRVGEQYF

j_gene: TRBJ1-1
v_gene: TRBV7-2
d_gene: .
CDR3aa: CASSFGDRRNTEVFF

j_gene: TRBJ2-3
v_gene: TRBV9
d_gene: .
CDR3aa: CASSSSMGLSGNTQYF

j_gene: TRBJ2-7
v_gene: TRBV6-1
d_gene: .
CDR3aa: CASRLGGAGGLYEQYF

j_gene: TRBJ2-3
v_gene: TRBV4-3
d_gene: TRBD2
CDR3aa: CASSQDTGTSGLSTDTQYF

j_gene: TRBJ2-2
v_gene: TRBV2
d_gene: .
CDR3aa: CASSRTATGELFF

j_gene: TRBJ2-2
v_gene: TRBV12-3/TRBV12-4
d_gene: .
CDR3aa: CASRTGLGELFF

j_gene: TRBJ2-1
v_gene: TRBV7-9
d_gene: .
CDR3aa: CASSSGQSYNEQFF

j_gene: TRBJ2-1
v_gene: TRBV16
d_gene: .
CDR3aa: CASSQLRQSNEQFF

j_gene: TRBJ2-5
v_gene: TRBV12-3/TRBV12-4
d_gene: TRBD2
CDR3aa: CASSLAGGGETQYF

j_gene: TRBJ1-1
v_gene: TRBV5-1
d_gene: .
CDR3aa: CASSEDTNTEAFF

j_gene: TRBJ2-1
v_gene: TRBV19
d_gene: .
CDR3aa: CASRAGWRDNEQFF

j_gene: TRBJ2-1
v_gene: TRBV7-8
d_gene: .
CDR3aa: CASAIWGNEQFF

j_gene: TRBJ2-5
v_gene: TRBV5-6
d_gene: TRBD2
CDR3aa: CASSFLAGGPRGETQYF

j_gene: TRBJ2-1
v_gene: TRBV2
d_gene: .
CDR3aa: CASSGRGLDSYNEQFF

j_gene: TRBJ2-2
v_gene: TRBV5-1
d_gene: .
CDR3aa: CASSFGLRTGELFF

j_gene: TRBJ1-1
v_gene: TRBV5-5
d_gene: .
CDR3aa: CASSSSTGTEAFF

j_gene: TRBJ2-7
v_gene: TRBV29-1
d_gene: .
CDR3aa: CSVEGSKGNYEQYF

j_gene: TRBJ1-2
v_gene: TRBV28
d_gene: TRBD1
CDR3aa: CASSRAGTGELDGYTF

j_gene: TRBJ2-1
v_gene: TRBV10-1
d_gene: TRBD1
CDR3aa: CASSESLDRVWDNEQFF

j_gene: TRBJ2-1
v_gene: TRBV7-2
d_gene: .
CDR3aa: CASSPGMYNEQFF

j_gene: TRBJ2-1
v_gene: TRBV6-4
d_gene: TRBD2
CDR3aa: CASSPRGVLSHNEQFF

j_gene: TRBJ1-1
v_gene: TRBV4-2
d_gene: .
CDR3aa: CASSHPTGTGSFRAFF

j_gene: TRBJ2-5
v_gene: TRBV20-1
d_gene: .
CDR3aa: CSARDRRTGFEETQYF

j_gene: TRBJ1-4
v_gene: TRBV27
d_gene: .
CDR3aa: CASSLRGSNEKLFF

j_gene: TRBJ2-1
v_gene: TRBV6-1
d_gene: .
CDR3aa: CASSELGGEQFF

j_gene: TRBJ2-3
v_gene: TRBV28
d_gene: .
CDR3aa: CASREASGDTQYF

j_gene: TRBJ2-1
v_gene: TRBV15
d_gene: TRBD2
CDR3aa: CATSRELAGGPGDEQFF

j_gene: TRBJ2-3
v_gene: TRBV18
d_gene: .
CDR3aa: CASSPYGLRSTDTQYF

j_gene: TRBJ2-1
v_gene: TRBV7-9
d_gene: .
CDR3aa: CASSAPGSTYNEQFF

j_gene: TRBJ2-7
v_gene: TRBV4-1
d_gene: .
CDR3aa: CASSQDGGDQYVRYF

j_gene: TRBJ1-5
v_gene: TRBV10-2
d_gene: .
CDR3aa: CASTGQKYQPQHF

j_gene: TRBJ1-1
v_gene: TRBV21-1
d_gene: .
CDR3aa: CASSARQGTAMNTEAFF

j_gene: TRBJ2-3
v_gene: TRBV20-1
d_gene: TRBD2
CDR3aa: CSASLAGSDTQYF

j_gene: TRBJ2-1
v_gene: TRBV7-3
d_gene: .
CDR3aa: CASSSERAAVLEQFF